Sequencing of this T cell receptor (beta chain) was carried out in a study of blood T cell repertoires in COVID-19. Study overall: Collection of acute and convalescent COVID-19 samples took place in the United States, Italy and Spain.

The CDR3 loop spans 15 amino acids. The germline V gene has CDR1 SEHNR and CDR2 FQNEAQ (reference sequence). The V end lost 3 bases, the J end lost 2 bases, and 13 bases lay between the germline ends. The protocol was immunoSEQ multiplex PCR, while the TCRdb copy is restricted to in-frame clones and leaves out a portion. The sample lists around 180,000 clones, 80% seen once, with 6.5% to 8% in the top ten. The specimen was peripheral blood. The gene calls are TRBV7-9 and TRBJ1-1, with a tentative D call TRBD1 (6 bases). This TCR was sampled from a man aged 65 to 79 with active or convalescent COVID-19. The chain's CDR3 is CASSLYGQLNTEAFF. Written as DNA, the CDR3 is TGTGCCAGCAGCTTGTACGGACAGCTCAACACTGAAGCTTTCTTT.